The 28 T cell receptor beta chains below were found in one sample sequenced in a study of CD8 T cells in Susac syndrome. An amount of RNA that ranged from 0.5 to 1 ug was reverse transcribed with random hexamers. TCRdb processed the immunoSEQ multiplex PCR reads anew with MiXCR; each CDR3 protein has one entry. This sample has about 90,000 distinct CDR3 sequences, with about 96% found just once. Sequencing was performed on CD8+ T cells from PBMCs. The receptor set was obtained from a human donor with Susac syndrome.

The gene calls are TRBV12-3 or TRBV12-4 and TRBJ2-1; unclear D gene. V was shortened by 2 bases and J by 7 bases, with 6 bases between the two germline ends. The CDR3 sequence is 12 residues long. CDR3 loop: CASSLRQNEQFF. The CDR3 nucleotides are TGTGCCAGCAGTTTACGGCAGAATGAGCAGTTCTTC.

V gene TRBV3-1 combines with J gene TRBJ2-1, with 7 bases fitting TRBD1. Trimming cost V 1 base and J 3 bases; bases outside gene matches: 12. Germline CDR1 and CDR2: LGHDT and YNNKEL (reference sequence). This CDR3 has 18 amino acids. The CDR3 spells CASSQVSTPGTDYNEQFF. For the CDR3, the DNA is TGTGCCAGCAGCCAAGTCAGCACGCCCGGGACAGACTACAATGAGCAGTTCTTC.

The V and J genes are TRBV29-1 and TRBJ1-1, with D tentatively TRBD1 (5 bases). The germline V gene has CDR1 SQVTM and CDR2 ANQGSEA. V was trimmed by 7 bases and J by 4 bases, leaving 16 bases between them. The CDR3 loop spans 13 amino acids. The chain's CDR3 is CSAPSLGGTEAFF. CDR3 coding DNA: TGCAGCGCCCCGAGCTTGGGGGGCACTGAAGCTTTCTTT.

The chain has TRBV12-3 or TRBV12-4 and TRBJ2-5, with TRBD1 matching over 8 bases. The CDR3 extends over 14 amino acids. J was trimmed by 2 bases and V by 1 base; bases with no gene match: 0. CDR3 DNA sequence: TGTGCCAGCAGTTTAGGGACAGGGCAAGAGACCCAGTACTTC. It specifies CASSLGTGQETQYF.

The chain employs TRBV20-1 and TRBJ1-4, with D perhaps matching TRBD1 (5 bases). Germline CDR1 is DFQATT and CDR2 is SNEGSKA (reference sequence). CDR3 size: 13 residues. The V end was cut by 5 bases, the J end by 5 bases, with 12 bases between. The CDR3 DNA follows: TGCAGTGCTTCCCCGGGGGGGAATGAAAAACTGTTTTTT. Translated, it gives CSASPGGNEKLFF.

V and J are TRBV12-3 or TRBV12-4 and TRBJ1-1; 8 bases map to TRBD1. V trimming: 6 bases; J trimming: 7 bases; junction bases outside the gene matches: 10. The CDR3 loop spans 14 amino acids. CDR3 region: CASRRGQAFSEAFF. The CDR3 region has the DNA TGTGCCAGCAGACGGGGACAGGCGTTCAGTGAAGCTTTCTTT.

This rearrangement joins TRBV6-6 to TRBJ1-5, with unresolved D. V lost 7 bases to trimming and J lost 5 bases, with 12 bases between them. CDR1 is MNHNY, CDR2 SVGAGI, per germline (reference sequence). This CDR3 is 13 amino acids long. CDR3 in DNA: TGTGCCAGCACCTCTAGGCGGGATCAGCCCCAGCATTTT. This encodes CASTSRRDQPQHF.

This chain links TRBV3-1 with TRBJ1-4; 8 bases are a match to TRBD1. Germline lookup yields CDR1 LGHDT and CDR2 YNNKEL (reference sequence). J gave up 1 base and V 0 bases, and 4 bases lay outside the gene matches. This CDR3 has 17 amino acids. The CDR3 DNA is TGTGCCAGCAGCCAAGAGGGCAGGGGGCGAACTAATGAAAAACTGTTTTTT. Translation gives CASSQEGRGRTNEKLFF. The entire variable domain, with the rest obtained from reference TRBV3-1 and TRBJ1-4, is as follows: DTAVSQTPKYLVTQMGNDKSIKCEQNLGHDTMYWYKQDSKKFLKIMFSYNNKELIINETVPNRFSPKSPDKAHLNLHINSLELGDSAVYFCASSQEGRGRTNEKLFFGSGTQLSVL.

The chain carries TRBV20-1 and TRBJ2-1, with unresolved D. The CDR3 totals 16 residues. Trimming shortened V by 1 base and J by 10 bases, and 23 bases separated the two germline ends. The germline V gene has CDR1 DFQATT and CDR2 SNEGSKA (reference sequence). The CDR3 is CSARGGEATPNREQFF. Written as DNA, the CDR3 is TGCAGTGCTAGAGGAGGCGAAGCCACCCCCAATCGGGAGCAGTTCTTC.

This chain connects TRBV4-1 to TRBJ1-2; no definite D call. CDR1 is MGHRA, CDR2 YSYEKL, per germline. The CDR3 has 15 residues. V was trimmed by 5 bases and J by 4 bases, leaving 17 bases between them. DNA of the CDR3: TGCGCCAGCAGCTCTCCCCGGGGAGAAACCTATGGCTACACCTTC. Its translation is CASSSPRGETYGYTF.

Here the CDR3 reads CSVEGDRGYGYTF. CDR3 coding DNA: TGCAGCGTTGAAGGGGACAGGGGCTATGGCTACACCTTC. J is TRBJ1-2 and V is TRBV29-1, with 10 bases lining up with TRBD1. The CDR3 length is 13 residues. CDR1 is SQVTM and CDR2 is ANQGSEA in the germline V gene. J was trimmed by 4 bases and V by 1 base; bases with no gene match: 0.

The chain employs TRBV18 and TRBJ1-4; 8 positions match TRBD1. V lost 6 bases to trimming and J lost 8 bases; unmatched junction nucleotides: 11. Germline V gives CDR1 KGHSH, CDR2 LQKENI. This CDR3 is built from 15 residues. This CDR3 reads CASSPPGQGSEKLFF. CDR3 DNA: TGTGCCAGCTCCCCTCCCGGACAGGGCAGCGAAAAACTGTTTTTT. Drawing the rest from reference TRBV18 and TRBJ1-4, the complete variable domain is NAGVMQNPRHLVRRRGQEARLRCSPMKGHSHVYWYRQLPEEGLKFMVYLQKENIIDESGMPKERFSAEFPKEGPSILRIQQVVRGDSAAYFCASSPPGQGSEKLFFGSGTQLSVL.

This clonotype was detected only once. V and J are TRBV10-3 and TRBJ2-1; TRBD1 or TRBD2 may be the D gene (6 bases each). Germline CDR1 and CDR2: ENHRY and SYGVKD. The CDR3 totals 15 residues. V was trimmed by 4 bases and J by 5 bases, leaving 15 bases between them. This CDR3 is CAISGGRGGDNEQFF. Here the CDR3 DNA reads TGTGCCATCAGTGGGGGCAGGGGAGGAGACAATGAGCAGTTCTTC.

This chain links TRBV20-1 with TRBJ1-5; possibly TRBD1 for D (5 bases). Germline CDR1 DFQATT, CDR2 SNEGSKA (reference sequence). The CDR3 totals 13 residues. Deletions cut 3 bases from V and 9 bases from J, with 15 bases between. CDR3 sequence (DNA): TGCAGTGCTAGGATTTCCGGGGCAGGGCCCCAGCATTTT. Protein product: CSARISGAGPQHF.

This chain joins TRBV29-1 and TRBJ2-7, with 12 bases aligning to TRBD1. Germline loops: CDR1 SQVTM, CDR2 ANQGSEA. CDR3 length equals 15 residues. V was clipped by 2 bases and J by 3 bases; unmatched bases: 5. Written as DNA, the CDR3 is TGCAGCGTTGAAACCGGGACAGGGGGCCACTACGAGCAGTACTTC. It specifies CSVETGTGGHYEQYF.

This clonotype showed up just once. The rearrangement links TRBV3-1 to TRBJ2-7; D is perhaps TRBD2 (7 bases). The ends were cut back, 0 bases at V and 4 bases at J, with 10 bases in the middle. Germline-derived CDR1 and CDR2 are LGHDT and YNNKEL (reference sequence). The CDR3 consists of 14 residues. The CDR3 loop is CASSQEGGGYEQYF. The CDR3 DNA reads TGTGCCAGCAGCCAAGAGGGAGGGGGATACGAGCAGTACTTC.

The chain has TRBV4-1 and TRBJ2-6; the D is unclear. Trimming shortened V by 4 bases and J by 2 bases, and 12 bases separated the two germline ends. This CDR3 region has 16 residues. Germline CDR1 MGHRA, CDR2 YSYEKL. The CDR3 DNA sequence: TGCGCCAGCAGCCCTCTCACTACGGCTGGGGCCAACGTCCTGACTTTC. Its translation is CASSPLTTAGANVLTF.

V gene TRBV2 combines with J gene TRBJ2-1, with 7 nucleotides matching TRBD2. Trimming removed 6 bases from V and 10 bases from J; junction bases left unmatched: 15. CDR1 is SNHLY, CDR2 FYNNEI, per germline. This CDR3 has 15 amino acids. Here the CDR3 reads CASRERGAGVNEQFF. CDR3 coding DNA: TGTGCCAGCAGAGAGAGAGGGGCGGGGGTCAACGAGCAGTTCTTC. Full variable domain (missing parts from reference TRBV2 and TRBJ2-1): EPEVTQTPSHQVTQMGQEVILRCVPISNHLYFYWYRQILGQKVEFLVSFYNNEISEKSEIFDDQFSVERPDGSNFTLKIRSTKLEDSAMYFCASRERGAGVNEQFFGPGTRLTVL.

This clonotype was recorded once. The chain couples TRBV7-6 to TRBJ2-3, with D uncertain. V lost 1 base and J 0 bases, leaving 8 bases between the germline ends. This CDR3 region has 15 residues. Germline V gene lookup returns CDR1 SGHVS and CDR2 FNYEAQ. CDR3 sequence reads: CASSLEASSTDTQYF. As DNA, the CDR3 is TGTGCCAGCAGCTTAGAAGCGTCTAGCACAGATACGCAGTATTTT.

J is TRBJ2-3 and V is TRBV28; 8 positions match TRBD1. This CDR3 spans 15 amino acids. Germline CDR1 reads MDHEN; CDR2 reads SYDVKM. The V and J ends lost 6 bases and 5 bases, in that order; junction bases with no gene match: 10. The CDR3 is CASRLDREAVDTQYF. The CDR3 DNA reads as TGTGCCAGCAGGCTGGACAGGGAGGCTGTAGATACGCAGTATTTT. The full variable domain, its missing parts supplied by reference TRBV28 and TRBJ2-3, is DVKVTQSSRYLVKRTGEKVFLECVQDMDHENMFWYRQDPGLGLRLIYFSYDVKMKEKGDIPEGYSVSREKKERFSLILESASTNQTSMYLCASRLDREAVDTQYFGPGTRLTVL.

This chain uses TRBV29-1 with TRBJ2-1; D uncertain. The CDR3 has 15 amino acids. Per the germline V gene, CDR1 is SQVTM and CDR2 is ANQGSEA. Deletions cut 7 bases from V and 8 bases from J, with 24 bases between. The DNA of the CDR3 is TGCAGCGCCACCCACCCAAAACAGAAGGTCGATGAGCAGTTCTTC. Protein product: CSATHPKQKVDEQFF.

This chain joins TRBV15 and TRBJ2-2; D is undetermined. V shed 0 bases and J shed 0 bases, with 8 bases lying between them. Germline V gene sequence: CDR1 LNHNV, CDR2 YYDKDF (reference sequence). This CDR3 is built from 16 residues. CDR3 sequence (DNA): TGTGCCACCAGCAGAGATTGGACCTCGAACACCGGGGAGCTGTTTTTT. It yields the protein CATSRDWTSNTGELFF.

The chain couples TRBV2 to TRBJ1-5; 8 bases are a match to TRBD1. Losses at the gene ends were 2 bases for V and 8 bases for J; bases not matched to a gene: 8. This CDR3 is 15 amino acids long. Germline lookup yields CDR1 SNHLY and CDR2 FYNNEI. The CDR3 DNA follows: TGTGCCAGCAGTGAAAATCGACAGGGGCTAGAGCCCCAGCATTTT. Translated: CASSENRQGLEPQHF.

The V gene is TRBV19, the J gene TRBJ1-1; D might be TRBD1 (6 bases). This CDR3 region has 13 residues. V lost 7 bases to trimming and J lost 1 base, with 10 bases between them. Germline V CDR1 and CDR2: LNHDA, SQIVND (reference sequence). Here the CDR3 reads CASILTGNTEAFF. CDR3 bases: TGTGCCAGTATTCTGACAGGGAACACTGAAGCTTTCTTT.

The chain has TRBV15 and TRBJ2-3; D is unresolved. Trimming left V 0 bases short and J 1 base short, with 11 bases between. There are 16 residues in the CDR3. Germline lookup yields CDR1 LNHNV and CDR2 YYDKDF (reference sequence). The CDR3 is CATSRDKGLGTDTQYF. In DNA, the CDR3 is TGTGCCACCAGCAGAGATAAAGGCCTCGGCACAGATACGCAGTATTTT.

The chain carries TRBV25-1 and TRBJ2-3; 8 nucleotides line up with TRBD2. CDR1 and CDR2 (germline): MGHDK, SYGVNS. J gave up 5 bases and V 2 bases, and 9 bases lay outside the gene matches. The CDR3 has 16 residues. The CDR3, as DNA: TGTGCCAGCAGTGAAGGTGTAGCGGGGCTAAGAGATACGCAGTATTTT. Translated, it gives CASSEGVAGLRDTQYF. Supplemented by reference TRBV25-1 and TRBJ2-3, the full variable domain reads EADIYQTPRYLVIGTGKKITLECSQTMGHDKMYWYQQDPGMELHLIHYSYGVNSTEKGDLSSESTVSRIRTEHFPLTLESARPSHTSQYLCASSEGVAGLRDTQYFGPGTRLTVL.

This clonotype was counted once. The chain is built from TRBV29-1 and TRBJ2-1; D could derive from TRBD1 or TRBD2 (6 bases each). CDR3 size: 12 residues. Trimming shortened V by 4 bases and J by 10 bases, and 14 bases separated the two germline ends. In germline, CDR1 is SQVTM, CDR2 ANQGSEA. The CDR3 DNA reads TGCAGCGTTGTAGATGGGGGGCCCGAGCAGTTCTTC. Amino acids: CSVVDGGPEQFF.

This chain links TRBV6-6 with TRBJ1-1; D gene uncertain. There are 12 residues in the CDR3. V lost 11 bases and J lost 0, with 10 bases in between. In germline, CDR1 is MNHNY, CDR2 SVGAGI (reference sequence). The CDR3 DNA follows: TGTGCCGCCGGAGGTCTGAACACTGAAGCTTTCTTT. It specifies CAAGGLNTEAFF.